Below are 7 T cell receptor beta chains sequenced from a single sample in a study of blood T cell repertoires in COVID-19. The repertoire was sequenced with immunoSEQ multiplex PCR; TCRdb's copy has only in-frame clones and lacks some. The data hold 200,000 to 250,000 clones, with 85% to 90% observed a single time. Sequenced input: peripheral blood. The receptors were sampled from a man aged 25 to 40 with COVID-19, enrolled during active disease.

This chain connects TRBV24-1 to TRBJ1-2, with 7 bases fitting TRBD1. The V gene end was trimmed by 2 bases and the J gene end by 4 bases; junction bases not matched to a gene: 0. Germline V lookup: CDR1 KGHDR, CDR2 SFDVKD. The CDR3 extends over 13 amino acids. Written as DNA, the CDR3 is TGTGCCACCAGTGATTGGGACAGCTATGGCTACACCTTC. It is translated as CATSDWDSYGYTF.

This chain joins TRBV7-3 and TRBJ1-6; the D gene is possibly TRBD1 (6 bases). This CDR3 is built from 16 residues. CDR1 is SGHTA and CDR2 is FQGTGA in the germline V gene. The V end lost 0 bases, the J end lost 8 bases, and 14 bases lay between the germline ends. The CDR3 region is CASSLTPTGRDSPLHF. CDR3 sequence (DNA): TGTGCCAGCAGCTTAACCCCCACAGGGAGGGATTCACCCCTCCACTTT.

The chain combines TRBV5-4 with TRBJ1-4, with TRBD1 as a possible D gene (5 bases). V was trimmed by 6 bases and J by 8 bases, leaving 14 bases between them. The CDR3 totals 13 residues. Germline-derived CDR1 and CDR2 are SGHNT and YYREEE (reference sequence). Here the CDR3 DNA reads TGTGCCAGCACGGGGGGGACGGAAGAAAAACTGTTTTTT. This codes for CASTGGTEEKLFF.

CDR3 in DNA: TGTGCCAGCAGTCCGCTCGGGGATACGCAGTATTTT. Protein product: CASSPLGDTQYF. This sequence joins TRBV12-3 or TRBV12-4 and TRBJ2-3; D gene uncertain. The CDR3 consists of 12 residues. The germline V and J ends were trimmed by 5 bases and 6 bases, with 9 bases remaining between them.

This clone was recorded only once. V is TRBV7-2 and J is TRBJ1-1; D is perhaps TRBD1 (5 bases). There are 15 residues in the CDR3. Per the germline V gene, CDR1 is SGHTA and CDR2 is FQGNSA. Trimming stripped 6 bases from V and 12 bases from J, with 26 bases between. CDR3 amino acids: CASRTPVQADLRSFF. As DNA, the CDR3 is TGTGCCAGCAGGACCCCGGTACAGGCAGACCTGAGGTCTTTCTTT.

The V gene is TRBV10-3, the J gene TRBJ1-2; the D gene is possibly TRBD1 (5 bases). CDR1 and CDR2 (germline): ENHRY, SYGVKD. The CDR3 covers 16 residues. V shed 0 bases and J shed 5 bases, with 16 bases lying between them. CDR3 amino acids: CAISESMRGDSYGYTF. The CDR3 coding sequence is TGTGCCATCAGTGAGTCGATGAGAGGGGACTCATATGGCTACACCTTC.

The CDR3 DNA is TGTGCCAGTAGGCGCCGGGACTTCCCCAATGAGCAGTTCTTC. Protein: CASRRRDFPNEQFF. This sequence joins TRBV19 and TRBJ2-1, with a tentative D call TRBD2 (6 bases). V lost 6 bases, J lost 6 bases, and 15 bases lay in between. CDR1 is LNHDA and CDR2 is SQIVND in the germline V gene (reference sequence). This CDR3 is built from 14 residues.